This entry concerns a single TCR beta chain. Its matching antigen is unknown. Clones were sequenced by immunoSEQ multiplex PCR, and TCRdb holds only the in-frame ones, with some missing. The sample includes roughly 90,000 clones, just over 90% of them seen just once. This specimen belongs to a study of graft-versus-host responses after intestinal transplantation. On the study more broadly: Recipients had transplants, and these were multivisceral, liver-intestinal, or isolated intestinal. Anti-thymocyte globulin induction, then tacrolimus and steroids for about three years, went to all recipients.

Findings and caveats of the study: GvH clones were found in recipient marrow; some appeared first in ileum or blood. Early after transplant, HvG clones declined as circulating GvH clones peaked.

This TCR was sampled from a human donor who received an intestinal transplant. This specimen was unstimulated CD8+ T cells sorted from spleen or lymph node cells, taken before intestinal transplant.

The CDR3 loop is CASRLQGSNQPQHF. In nucleotides, the CDR3 is TGTGCCAGCAGACTCCAGGGTAGCAATCAGCCCCAGCATTTT. V and J are TRBV5-6 and TRBJ1-5; D possibly corresponds to TRBD1 (5 bases). V was trimmed by 5 bases and J by 0 bases, leaving 9 bases between them. CDR1 SGHDT and CDR2 YYEEEE come from the germline V gene. The CDR3 extends over 14 amino acids.